The rows below give T cell receptor beta chains drawn from one sample of a study of T cell repertoires in cytomegalovirus infection. MiXCR was run by TCRdb on the reads, yielding one entry per CDR3 protein. The sample yields about a million distinct CDR3 sequences, 30% to 40% seen once. Their target antigens are unknown. The specimen comprised cultured CD8+ T cells from PBMCs, sampled from culture after CMV antigen stimulation. The receptors here all came from a human donor in good health (CMV status not recorded). Some clones in this sample may be carry-over from other donors' samples. Each CDR3 is given with its conserved first and last residue. The D gene is left open where the match is weak. Size is stated for part of the rows, as once, few or many counts, or as a class when the clone is expanded.

V gene	D gene	clone size	J gene	CDR3 DNA	CDR3 protein
TRBV5-6	.	.	TRBJ1-1	TGTGCCAGCAGCTTGGGACTCCCATTGAACACTGAAGCTTTCTTT	CASSLGLPLNTEAFF
TRBV7-9	.	many	TRBJ1-5	TGTGCCACCTCCAAGGGCGCACCAAATCAGCCCCAGCATTTT	CATSKGAPNQPQHF
TRBV7-9	.	.	TRBJ2-7	TGTGCCAGCAGCTTAAGGGATTCGAGCTCCTACGAGCAGTACTTC	CASSLRDSSSYEQYF
TRBV7-8	.	.	TRBJ1-1	TGTGCCAGCAGCGCAGCCGCTACTATAAACACTGAAGCTTTCTTT	CASSAAATINTEAFF
TRBV18	.	.	TRBJ1-1	TGTGCCAGCTCACCACCGGGTGGAGGGCTCCTTCTGAACACTGAAGCTTTCTTT	CASSPPGGGLLLNTEAFF
TRBV6-1	TRBD2	few	TRBJ2-5	TGTGCCAGCAGTGAATTGGCTAGCGGGGGGGAGACCCAGTACTTC	CASSELASGGETQYF
TRBV12-3/TRBV12-4	TRBD1	.	TRBJ1-2	TGTGCCAGCACCATATTGATGCAGGGGGACTATGGCTACACCTTC	CASTILMQGDYGYTF
TRBV11-2	.	many	TRBJ2-1	TGTGCCAGCAGCCCGGGGGGCGCGGAGGTCAATGAGCAGTTCTTC	CASSPGGAEVNEQFF
TRBV2	TRBD2	once	TRBJ2-3	TGTGCCAGCAGTGAGCGGGGGGGCCTCGGCACAGATACGCAGTATTTT	CASSERGGLGTDTQYF
TRBV7-6	.	.	TRBJ1-5	TGTGCCAGCAGCCAGAACTCCCAGCCCCAGCATTTT	CASSQNSQPQHF
TRBV7-2	TRBD1	.	TRBJ2-5	TGTGCCAGCAGCTTTCCCAGGTTATGGGACAGGGGGAGCCAAGAGACCCAGTACTTC	CASSFPRLWDRGSQETQYF
TRBV10-3	.	.	TRBJ1-4	TGTGCCATCAGAACAGCGTGGGGACTGTTTTTT	CAIRTAWGLFF
TRBV23-1	.	few	TRBJ2-3	TGCGCCAGCAGTCAATCTGCCAGGGGACATACGCAGTATTTT	CASSQSARGHTQYF
TRBV12-3/TRBV12-4	TRBD1	.	TRBJ2-3	TGTGCCAGCAGTCGGACAGGGGCCACAGATACGCAGTATTTT	CASSRTGATDTQYF
TRBV2	.	.	TRBJ2-6	TGTGCCAGCATTCCTGACGGAGGGGTTGAACCTGGGGCCAACGTCCTGACTTTC	CASIPDGGVEPGANVLTF
TRBV6-6	TRBD2	.	TRBJ2-5	TGTGCCAGCACCTTCACGGGGGGATGGAGAGAGACCCAGTACTTC	CASTFTGGWRETQYF